These 3 T cell receptor beta chains originate from one sample sequenced in a study of pediatric ulcerative colitis (dated by TCRdb to between 2019 and 2020). Preparation of the library involved the immunoSEQ multiplex PCR assay. Not all clones reach the TCRdb copy of this immuneACCESS table, which keeps in-frame sequences only. Checked studies attribute under half of the gap to unresolved V genes and leave the rest unexplained. This sample holds 30,000 to 45,000 clones; approximately 73% were observed only once. The leading ten clones occupy about 0.74% of the sample. During colonoscopy, one to two pinch biopsies were obtained from the rectum for research purposes. The material sequenced was gut tissue. These receptors were obtained from a boy younger than 18 with moderate ulcerative colitis.

This clone came up a few times. This chain connects TRBV7-9 to TRBJ2-7; perhaps TRBD1 as D (6 bases). Per the germline V gene, CDR1 is SEHNR and CDR2 is FQNEAQ (reference sequence). CDR3 length: 15 residues. Trimming took off 6 bases at V and 0 bases at J, with 15 bases between the two ends. CDR3 DNA sequence: TGTGCCAGCAGACGGACAGAAGAAACCTCCTACGAGCAGTACTTC. It yields the protein CASRRTEETSYEQYF.

The chain combines TRBV5-1 with TRBJ2-3; 10 bases fit TRBD2. J lost 5 bases, V lost 6 bases, and 12 bases had no gene match. There are 16 residues in the CDR3. The germline V gene has CDR1 SGHRS and CDR2 YFSETQ. The CDR3 nucleotides read TGCGCCAGCACTAGTTTGGTGGCTAGCGGGAGAGATACGCAGTATTTT. Protein product: CASTSLVASGRDTQYF.

This chain links TRBV13 with TRBJ2-3, with D possibly TRBD2 on 5 matching bases. This CDR3 has 18 amino acids. The V gene's germline CDR1 is PRHDT and CDR2 FYEKMQ (reference sequence). Trimming cost V 4 bases and J 3 bases, with 23 bases left between them. CDR3 residues: CASSSRLGSGESTDTQYF. Written as DNA, the CDR3 is TGTGCCAGCAGCTCAAGACTGGGTTCCGGGGAATCGACAGATACGCAGTATTTT.